The present T cell receptor beta chain was sequenced within a study of CD8 T cells in Susac syndrome. Study-level points and caveats: None of the CD4+ T cell repertoires in Susac syndrome showed clonal expansion.

The diagnostic criteria for definite or probable disease, as recently defined, were met by the patients with Susac syndrome. CDR3 length: 13 amino acids. The germline gives CDR1 DFQATT, CDR2 SNEGSKA (reference sequence). V shed 6 bases and J 7 bases; nucleotides not matched to a gene: 7. With random hexamers, about 0.5 to 1 ug RNA was reverse transcribed. Multiplex immunoSEQ PCR targeted 54 Vbeta and 13 Jbeta TCR beta segments. TCRdb fed the immunoSEQ multiplex PCR reads into MiXCR, producing one record per CDR3 protein. Here the sample spans 80,000 or so distinct CDR3 sequences, about 93% being singletons. With regard to this clonotype: Its specificity is unknown.

Source material: CD4+ T cells from PBMCs. The receptor's source is a human donor with Susac syndrome. The rearrangement uses TRBV20-1 and TRBJ2-7, with 12 bases fitting TRBD2. The CDR3 sequence: CSAPLAGGGEQYF. The CDR3 DNA reads TGCAGTGCGCCACTAGCGGGAGGAGGGGAGCAGTACTTC.